This T cell receptor (beta chain) was sequenced during a study of response to subunit inactivated influenza vaccine (dated by TCRdb to the late 2010s). Concerning the study at large: Deep quantitative T cell receptor repertoire profiling was used in the study to track responses to a trivalent subunit inactivated influenza vaccine.

V sheds 0 bases and J sheds 5 bases, leaving 14 bases between their ends. The CDR3, cysteine through phenylalanine, is 15 amino acids long. The entry retains the CDR3 DNA only, 45 bases that are in frame from base 1. For CDR1 and CDR2, the germline V gene lists SGHRS and YFSETQ. Receptor libraries were prepared by RT-PCR. Instrument on record: Illumina HiSeq 2500. TCRdb reran the public reads through fastp at Q25 and MiXCR, keeping productive beta chains. A single entry per CDR3 protein holds the most common genes and DNA from its merged rows. Across this sample there are more than 600,000 distinct CDR3 sequences, with 18% seen only once. The top ten clonotypes cover about 11% of the sample. The study at large found these results: It was suggested by the authors that each seasonal influenza vaccination may recruit only a limited number of new T cells.

This clonotype was detected many times. Its antigen remains undetermined. No qualities accompany the bases; no much larger clone lies one base away. The rearranged chain carries TRBV5-1 and TRBJ2-5; the D gene cannot be named for sure. The sequence was collected from a middle-aged man who received an inactivated influenza vaccine. Donor details come from another sample of the same person, matched by shared clones. Sequenced material: PBMCs from blood, taken around 5 days after vaccination. The sequenced DNA: TGCGCCAGCAGCTTGGAGCCTTATCCTTACGAGACCCAGTACTTC. Translated, this is CASSLEPYPYETQYF.